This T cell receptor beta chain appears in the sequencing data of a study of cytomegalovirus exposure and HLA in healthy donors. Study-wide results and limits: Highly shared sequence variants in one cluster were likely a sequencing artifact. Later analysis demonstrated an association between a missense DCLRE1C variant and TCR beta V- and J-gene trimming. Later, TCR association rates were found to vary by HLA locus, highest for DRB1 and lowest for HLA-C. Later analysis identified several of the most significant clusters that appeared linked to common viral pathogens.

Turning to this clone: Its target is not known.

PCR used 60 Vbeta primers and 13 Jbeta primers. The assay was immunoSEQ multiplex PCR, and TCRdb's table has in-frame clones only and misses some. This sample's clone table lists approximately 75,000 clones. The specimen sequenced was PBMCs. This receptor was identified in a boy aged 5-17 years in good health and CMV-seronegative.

CDR3 DNA sequence: TGTGCCAGCAGCCGGGAAATAGGGGTGGACTATGGCTACACCTTC. It is translated as CASSREIGVDYGYTF. V usage is TRBV4-2 and J usage is TRBJ1-2; D is perhaps TRBD1 (5 bases). With 4 bases removed from V and 3 bases from J, the gap between germline ends came to 15 bases. Germline V CDR1 and CDR2: LGHNA, YNFKEQ. The CDR3 consists of 15 residues.